Each of the 2 T cell receptor beta chains below was sequenced from the same sample in a study of cytotoxic CD8 clonotypes in ibrutinib-treated CLL. Method: immunoSEQ multiplex PCR; TCRdb's copy keeps in-frame clones and lacks some. Of about 270,000 clones listed, roughly four fifths are singletons. The input for sequencing was PBMCs, taken at disease progression, from a patient treated with ibrutinib. The receptors stem from a human donor with chronic lymphocytic leukemia.

V gene TRBV18 combines with J gene TRBJ1-2, with D tentatively TRBD1 (6 bases). This CDR3 has 15 amino acids. Germline V gives CDR1 KGHSH, CDR2 LQKENI. The V and J ends lost 3 bases and 4 bases respectively, with 15 bases between them. In DNA form, the CDR3 reads TGTGCCAGCTCACCGCCACAGGGTTCGGGCTATGGCTACACCTTC. It yields the protein CASSPPQGSGYGYTF.

The chain links TRBV2 to TRBJ2-3; D assignment may be TRBD1 or TRBD2 (5 bases each). CDR3 length: 15 amino acids. Germline V gene data show CDR1 as SNHLY and CDR2 as FYNNEI. V lost 6 bases, J lost 4 bases, and 17 bases lay in between. CDR3 nucleotide sequence: TGTGCCAGCAGAAATTGGGACGGTAAATCAGATACGCAGTATTTT. Residues: CASRNWDGKSDTQYF.